This record covers a single T cell receptor (beta chain). Its antigen is not known. V lost 0 bases to trimming and J lost 4 bases, with 3 bases between them. CDR3 length: 12 amino acids. The V gene's germline CDR1 is SGHDT and CDR2 YYEEEE. This entry belongs to a study of T cell responses to AZD1222 COVID-19 vaccine. Study results and caveats: Seropositivity was recorded at baseline in only 6 or 7 AZD1222 recipients. Clonal diversity may have been underestimated, and the donors were mostly white British, with more females than males.

This table comes from immunoSEQ multiplex PCR, and its TCRdb copy is limited to in-frame clones, with some not included. Among around 140,000 clones listed, 93% were seen once. The material was peripheral blood, obtained on day 0 of AZD1222 vaccination. The TCR sequence derives from an adult in good health. The chain employs TRBV5-6 and TRBJ2-3; the D is unclear. CDR3: CASSLVADTQYF. CDR3 nucleotide sequence: TGTGCCAGCAGCTTGGTTGCAGATACGCAGTATTTT.